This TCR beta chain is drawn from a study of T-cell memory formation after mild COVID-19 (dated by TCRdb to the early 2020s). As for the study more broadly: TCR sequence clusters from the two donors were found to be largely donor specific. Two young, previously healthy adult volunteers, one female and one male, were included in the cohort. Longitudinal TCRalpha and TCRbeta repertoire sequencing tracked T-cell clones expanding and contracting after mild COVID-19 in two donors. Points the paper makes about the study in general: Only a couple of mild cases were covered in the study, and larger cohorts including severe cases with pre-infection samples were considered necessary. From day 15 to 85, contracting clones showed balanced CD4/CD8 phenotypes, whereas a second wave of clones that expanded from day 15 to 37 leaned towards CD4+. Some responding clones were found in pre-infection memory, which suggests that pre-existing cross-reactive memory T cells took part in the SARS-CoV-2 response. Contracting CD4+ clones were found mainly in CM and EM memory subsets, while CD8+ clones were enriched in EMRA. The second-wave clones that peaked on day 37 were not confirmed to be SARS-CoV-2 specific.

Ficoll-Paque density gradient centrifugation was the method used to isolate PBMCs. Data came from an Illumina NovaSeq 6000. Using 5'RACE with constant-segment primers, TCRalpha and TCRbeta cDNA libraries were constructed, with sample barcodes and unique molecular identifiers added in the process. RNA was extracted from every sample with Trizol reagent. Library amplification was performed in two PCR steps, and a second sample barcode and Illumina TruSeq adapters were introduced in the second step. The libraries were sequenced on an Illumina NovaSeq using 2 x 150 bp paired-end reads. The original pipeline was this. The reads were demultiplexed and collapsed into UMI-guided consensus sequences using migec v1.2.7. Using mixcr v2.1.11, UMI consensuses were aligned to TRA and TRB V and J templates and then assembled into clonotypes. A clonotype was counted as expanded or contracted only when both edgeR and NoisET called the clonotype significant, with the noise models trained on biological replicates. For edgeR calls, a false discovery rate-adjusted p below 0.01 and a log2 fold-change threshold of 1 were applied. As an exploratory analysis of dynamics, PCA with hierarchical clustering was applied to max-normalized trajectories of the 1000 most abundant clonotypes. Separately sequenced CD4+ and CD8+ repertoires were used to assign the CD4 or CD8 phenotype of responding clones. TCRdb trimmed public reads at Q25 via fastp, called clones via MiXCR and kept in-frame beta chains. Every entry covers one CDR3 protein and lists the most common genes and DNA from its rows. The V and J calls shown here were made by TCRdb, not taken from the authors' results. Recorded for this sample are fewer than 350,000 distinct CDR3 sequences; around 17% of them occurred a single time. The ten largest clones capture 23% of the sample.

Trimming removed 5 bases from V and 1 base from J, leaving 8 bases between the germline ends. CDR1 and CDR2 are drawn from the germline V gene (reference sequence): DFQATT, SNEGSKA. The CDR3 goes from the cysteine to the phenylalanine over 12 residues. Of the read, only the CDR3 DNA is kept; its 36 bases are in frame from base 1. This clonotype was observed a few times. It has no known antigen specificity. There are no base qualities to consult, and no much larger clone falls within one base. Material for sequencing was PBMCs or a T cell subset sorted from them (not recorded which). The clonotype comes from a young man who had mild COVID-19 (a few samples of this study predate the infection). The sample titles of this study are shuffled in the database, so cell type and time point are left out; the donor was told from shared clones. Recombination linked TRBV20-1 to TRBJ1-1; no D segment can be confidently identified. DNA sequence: TGCAGTGCTCAAAGTGGGAACACTGAAGCTTTCTTT. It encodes CSAQSGNTEAFF.